These T cell receptor beta chains were read from a single sample in a study of shared clonotypes between healthy human individuals. Assay used: immunoSEQ multiplex PCR; TCRdb lists only in-frame clones, some missing. The repertoire includes roughly 2.5 million clones, approximately 92% of them detected once, and around 0.14% sits in the top ten. Source material: naive CD4+ T cells sorted from blood. All receptors come from a man younger than 35 in good health. Both conserved end residues are part of each CDR3. The order of the fields is V gene, D gene, J gene, clone size, CDR3 DNA, CDR3 protein. The D gene is left open where the match is weak. For some rows the clone size is stated as once, few or many, or as a class when expanded; others skip it.

V gene: TRBV10-3
D gene: -
J gene: TRBJ1-3
clone size: -
CDR3 DNA: TGTGCCACCAACCGGGACAATGGAAACACCATATATTTT
CDR3 protein: CATNRDNGNTIYF

V gene: TRBV20-1
D gene: -
J gene: TRBJ1-2
clone size: -
CDR3 DNA: TGCAGTGCTAGACAGGGGAGCGGCTACACCTTC
CDR3 protein: CSARQGSGYTF

V gene: TRBV4-1
D gene: TRBD1
J gene: TRBJ2-7
clone size: -
CDR3 DNA: TGCGCCAGCAGCCAGACAGGGGGTAAGGACTACGAGCAGTACTTC
CDR3 protein: CASSQTGGKDYEQYF

V gene: TRBV15
D gene: -
J gene: TRBJ2-1
clone size: -
CDR3 DNA: TGTGCCACCAGCAGAGGAAGGGAGAGGGGCCGTAGCTCCTACAATGAGCAGTTCTTC
CDR3 protein: CATSRGRERGRSSYNEQFF

V gene: TRBV6-5
D gene: -
J gene: TRBJ1-4
clone size: -
CDR3 DNA: TGTGCCAGCAGTTACGGGCAACCGAATGAAAAACTGTTTTTT
CDR3 protein: CASSYGQPNEKLFF

V gene: TRBV19
D gene: -
J gene: TRBJ1-5
clone size: few
CDR3 DNA: TGTGCCAGTAGTATTGGGAGTTATAGCAATCAGCCCCAGCATTTT
CDR3 protein: CASSIGSYSNQPQHF

V gene: TRBV18
D gene: TRBD2
J gene: TRBJ2-7
clone size: -
CDR3 DNA: TGTGCCAGCTCACAGACTAGCGGTAGCTCCTACGAGCAGTACTTC
CDR3 protein: CASSQTSGSSYEQYF

V gene: TRBV29-1
D gene: -
J gene: TRBJ2-7
clone size: -
CDR3 DNA: TGCAGCGGCCGGGGGGCTTCACCCTACGAGCAGTACTTC
CDR3 protein: CSGRGASPYEQYF

V gene: TRBV5-5
D gene: -
J gene: TRBJ1-6
clone size: once
CDR3 DNA: TGTGCCAGCAGCTTGTGGCCAGAACCGAATTCACCCCTCCACTTT
CDR3 protein: CASSLWPEPNSPLHF

V gene: TRBV9
D gene: -
J gene: TRBJ2-7
clone size: -
CDR3 DNA: TGTGCCAGCAGCGTAGACGGGGTCGGGTCCTACGAGCAGTACTTC
CDR3 protein: CASSVDGVGSYEQYF

V gene: TRBV5-8
D gene: -
J gene: TRBJ2-7
clone size: -
CDR3 DNA: TGTGCCAGCAGCGCCTACGATGAAGGCCTCTACGAGCAGTACTTC
CDR3 protein: CASSAYDEGLYEQYF

V gene: TRBV5-1
D gene: -
J gene: TRBJ2-3
clone size: -
CDR3 DNA: TGCGCCAGCAGCAAAGCACCTAGTGCTCCAGATACGCAGTATTTT
CDR3 protein: CASSKAPSAPDTQYF

V gene: TRBV5-1
D gene: -
J gene: TRBJ2-7
clone size: -
CDR3 DNA: TGCGCCAGCAGCCGGGGATGGACGTCTACGGGCGACGAGCAGTACTTC
CDR3 protein: CASSRGWTSTGDEQYF

V gene: TRBV11-2
D gene: TRBD2
J gene: TRBJ2-5
clone size: -
CDR3 DNA: TGTGCCAGCACATGGGCGGGAGCAGAGACCCAGTACTTC
CDR3 protein: CASTWAGAETQYF

V gene: TRBV10-3
D gene: TRBD1
J gene: TRBJ1-6
clone size: -
CDR3 DNA: TGTGCCATCAGTGAAGGACAGGGCTGGTCACCCCTCCACTTT
CDR3 protein: CAISEGQGWSPLHF

V gene: TRBV19
D gene: -
J gene: TRBJ2-2
clone size: -
CDR3 DNA: TGTGCCACTAGGGATTTCGCGAACACCGGGGAGCTGTTTTTT
CDR3 protein: CATRDFANTGELFF

V gene: TRBV27
D gene: TRBD1
J gene: TRBJ1-6
clone size: -
CDR3 DNA: TGTGCCAGCAGTAGGGGACAGGTTCCCTATAATTCACCCCTCCACTTT
CDR3 protein: CASSRGQVPYNSPLHF

V gene: TRBV4-3
D gene: -
J gene: TRBJ2-5
clone size: -
CDR3 DNA: TGCGCCAGCAGCCAAGGATCGGGAAGGTCGGGAGAGACCCAGTACTTC
CDR3 protein: CASSQGSGRSGETQYF

V gene: TRBV19
D gene: TRBD1
J gene: TRBJ1-6
clone size: -
CDR3 DNA: TGTGCCAGTAGTCCGACAGGGCTCAATTCACCCCTCCACTTT
CDR3 protein: CASSPTGLNSPLHF

V gene: TRBV4-1
D gene: -
J gene: TRBJ1-2
clone size: -
CDR3 DNA: TGCGCCAGCAGCCAACCGACAAGAACTAACTATGGCTACACCTTC
CDR3 protein: CASSQPTRTNYGYTF

V gene: TRBV10-3
D gene: -
J gene: TRBJ2-7
clone size: -
CDR3 DNA: TGTGCCATAAGGAACGGGTACGAGCAGTACTTC
CDR3 protein: CAIRNGYEQYF

V gene: TRBV6-6
D gene: TRBD1
J gene: TRBJ1-2
clone size: -
CDR3 DNA: TGTGCCAGCAGTTCCTCCGGGACAGACTATGGCTACACCTTC
CDR3 protein: CASSSSGTDYGYTF

V gene: TRBV5-4
D gene: TRBD2
J gene: TRBJ2-2
clone size: -
CDR3 DNA: TGTGCCAGCAGCCCGACTAGCGGGGCCAACGGCGGGGAGCTGTTTTTT
CDR3 protein: CASSPTSGANGGELFF

V gene: TRBV9
D gene: TRBD2
J gene: TRBJ2-3
clone size: -
CDR3 DNA: TGTGCCAGCAGCCCTACTAGCGGGAGCCTCACAGATACGCAGTATTTT
CDR3 protein: CASSPTSGSLTDTQYF

V gene: TRBV5-4
D gene: TRBD1
J gene: TRBJ2-5
clone size: -
CDR3 DNA: TGTGCCAGCAGCTTACAGGGGCGGAGTGGGGAGACCCAGTACTTC
CDR3 protein: CASSLQGRSGETQYF

V gene: TRBV5-1
D gene: TRBD1
J gene: TRBJ2-7
clone size: -
CDR3 DNA: TGCGCCAGCAGCTTGGAGACACAAGGGGGCTGGGAGCAGTACTTC
CDR3 protein: CASSLETQGGWEQYF

V gene: TRBV7-2
D gene: TRBD2
J gene: TRBJ2-7
clone size: -
CDR3 DNA: TGTGCCAGCAGCCAGGTTCTAGCGGGGGCGCAGTACTTC
CDR3 protein: CASSQVLAGAQYF

V gene: TRBV2
D gene: -
J gene: TRBJ2-1
clone size: -
CDR3 DNA: TGTGCCTCAAGACCGAGGGAGGCTGGGGTAGGCTCCTACAATGAGCAGTTCTTC
CDR3 protein: CASRPREAGVGSYNEQFF

V gene: TRBV7-2
D gene: -
J gene: TRBJ1-2
clone size: -
CDR3 DNA: TGTGCCAGCAGCTTCGCAGGGTCCTATGGCTACACCTTC
CDR3 protein: CASSFAGSYGYTF

V gene: TRBV6-4
D gene: -
J gene: TRBJ2-3
clone size: -
CDR3 DNA: TGTGCCAGCAGTTTTACGGGCGCAGATACGCAGTATTTT
CDR3 protein: CASSFTGADTQYF

V gene: TRBV19
D gene: TRBD1
J gene: TRBJ2-2
clone size: -
CDR3 DNA: TGTGCCAGTAGTATGAGACAGGGGGCCATCACCGGGGAGCTGTTTTTT
CDR3 protein: CASSMRQGAITGELFF

V gene: TRBV7-9
D gene: -
J gene: TRBJ2-5
clone size: -
CDR3 DNA: TGTGCCAGCAGCTTAGGAGGAAAAGAGACCCAGTACTTC
CDR3 protein: CASSLGGKETQYF

V gene: TRBV4-1
D gene: -
J gene: TRBJ1-4
clone size: -
CDR3 DNA: TGCGCCAGCAGCCAAGATCGGCTACTACCGGGAGGAAAACTGTTTTTT
CDR3 protein: CASSQDRLLPGGKLFF

V gene: TRBV7-2
D gene: TRBD2
J gene: TRBJ2-7
clone size: -
CDR3 DNA: TGTGCCAGCAGCTCTGGACTAGCGGGAGAAGACGAGCAGTACTTC
CDR3 protein: CASSSGLAGEDEQYF

V gene: TRBV7-9
D gene: -
J gene: TRBJ2-5
clone size: -
CDR3 DNA: TGTGCCAGCTCCGAACAAGAGACCCAGTACTTC
CDR3 protein: CASSEQETQYF

V gene: TRBV4-3
D gene: TRBD2
J gene: TRBJ2-5
clone size: once
CDR3 DNA: TGCGCCAGCAGCCAAGATTCCGGGAGGGTAGAGACCCAGTACTTC
CDR3 protein: CASSQDSGRVETQYF

V gene: TRBV5-6
D gene: TRBD1
J gene: TRBJ1-3
clone size: -
CDR3 DNA: TGTGCCAGCAGCCCTACCAGGGGGGCAGTGAACACCATATATTTT
CDR3 protein: CASSPTRGAVNTIYF

V gene: TRBV7-2
D gene: TRBD2
J gene: TRBJ2-1
clone size: once
CDR3 DNA: TGTGCCAGCAGCGAAGGACTAGCGGGAGATGTTCGGTTCTTC
CDR3 protein: CASSEGLAGDVRFF

V gene: TRBV25-1
D gene: -
J gene: TRBJ2-2
clone size: -
CDR3 DNA: TGTGCCAGTACGGGAGAGTTTGTCCCCGGGGAGCTGTTTTTT
CDR3 protein: CASTGEFVPGELFF

V gene: TRBV6-5
D gene: TRBD2
J gene: TRBJ2-7
clone size: -
CDR3 DNA: TGTGCCAGCAGTTGGTTAGCGGGAACCTACGAGCAGTACTTC
CDR3 protein: CASSWLAGTYEQYF

V gene: TRBV7-8
D gene: TRBD2
J gene: TRBJ2-3
clone size: -
CDR3 DNA: TGTGCCAGCAGCTTAGCTGGGACTAGCGGGAGGTTCGGAGATACGCAGTATTTT
CDR3 protein: CASSLAGTSGRFGDTQYF

V gene: TRBV10-1
D gene: -
J gene: TRBJ2-2
clone size: -
CDR3 DNA: TGCGCCAGCAGGGCGACTGGGGCGAACACCGGGGAGCTGTTTTTT
CDR3 protein: CASRATGANTGELFF

V gene: TRBV12-5
D gene: -
J gene: TRBJ2-2
clone size: -
CDR3 DNA: TGTGCTAGTGGTTTCGGGCGGAACACCGGGGAGCTGTTTTTT
CDR3 protein: CASGFGRNTGELFF

V gene: TRBV5-4
D gene: -
J gene: TRBJ1-1
clone size: few
CDR3 DNA: TGTGCCAGCAGCTTGCAGGGGATGAACACTGAAGCTTTCTTT
CDR3 protein: CASSLQGMNTEAFF

V gene: TRBV10-3
D gene: TRBD1
J gene: TRBJ1-2
clone size: -
CDR3 DNA: TGTGCCATTGGACAGGGCAGCGCTAACTATGGCTACACCTTC
CDR3 protein: CAIGQGSANYGYTF

V gene: TRBV7-8
D gene: -
J gene: TRBJ2-3
clone size: -
CDR3 DNA: TGTGCCAGCAGCTTAGCCCGCAATAGCGGAAGCACAGATACGCAGTATTTT
CDR3 protein: CASSLARNSGSTDTQYF

V gene: TRBV5-1
D gene: -
J gene: TRBJ1-1
clone size: few
CDR3 DNA: TGCGCCAGCAGCCTGGAACCGGGGCTGAACACTGAAGCTTTCTTT
CDR3 protein: CASSLEPGLNTEAFF

V gene: TRBV19
D gene: -
J gene: TRBJ1-1
clone size: -
CDR3 DNA: TGTGCCAGTAGTCGGGAGAAGAACACTGAAGCTTTCTTT
CDR3 protein: CASSREKNTEAFF

V gene: TRBV10-2
D gene: TRBD2
J gene: TRBJ2-3
clone size: -
CDR3 DNA: TGCGCCACCAACCTAGCGGGGGAGTTAGATACGCAGTATTTT
CDR3 protein: CATNLAGELDTQYF

V gene: TRBV5-5
D gene: -
J gene: TRBJ1-2
clone size: few
CDR3 DNA: TGTGCCAGCAGCTTGTCAGCGGGAGGCTACACCTTC
CDR3 protein: CASSLSAGGYTF

V gene: TRBV6-6
D gene: -
J gene: TRBJ2-5
clone size: once
CDR3 DNA: TGTGCCAGCACCCTTAGTGGGGGCTACCAAGAGACCCAGTACTTC
CDR3 protein: CASTLSGGYQETQYF

V gene: TRBV7-2
D gene: TRBD2
J gene: TRBJ2-3
clone size: -
CDR3 DNA: TGTGCCAGCAGCTCGATCCCCCAGTTTAGCGGGAGCACAGATACGCAGTATTTT
CDR3 protein: CASSSIPQFSGSTDTQYF

V gene: TRBV7-8
D gene: -
J gene: TRBJ2-1
clone size: -
CDR3 DNA: TGTGCCAGCAGCTCCGGCGGGGGCCGGGGGCAGTTCTTC
CDR3 protein: CASSSGGGRGQFF

V gene: TRBV30
D gene: -
J gene: TRBJ1-2
clone size: once
CDR3 DNA: TGTGCCTGGACGGACAGCTACTATGGCTACACCTTC
CDR3 protein: CAWTDSYYGYTF

V gene: TRBV7-2
D gene: TRBD2
J gene: TRBJ2-5
clone size: -
CDR3 DNA: TGTGCCAGCAGCTTAGAACCCCTAGCGGGGAAAGGGACCCAGTACTTC
CDR3 protein: CASSLEPLAGKGTQYF

V gene: TRBV27
D gene: -
J gene: TRBJ2-5
clone size: -
CDR3 DNA: TGTGCCAGCAGTTTATCGGGGGGTGGGGAGACCCAGTACTTC
CDR3 protein: CASSLSGGGETQYF

V gene: TRBV5-1
D gene: -
J gene: TRBJ1-6
clone size: -
CDR3 DNA: TGTGCCAGCAGCTTTGGACAGCGGAATTCACCCCTCCACTTT
CDR3 protein: CASSFGQRNSPLHF